Reported below is one TCR beta chain. These data are taken from a study of spatial heterogeneity in lung cancer. Study-wide context: Among detected sequences, beta-chain ones consistently exceeded alpha-chain ones in number.

V shed 5 bases and J shed 7 bases, with 15 bases lying between them. This CDR3 comprises 14 residues. Germline assignment: CDR1 MNHEY and CDR2 SVGEGT. MiXCR was run by TCRdb on the 5' RACE reads, yielding one entry per CDR3 protein. In the table there are 85,000 to 100,000 distinct CDR3 sequences, roughly 19% of which are singletons. The time point denotes: blood at routine non-recurrence follow-up after resection. Unsorted tumor, nontumor lung tissue or cryopreserved PBMC supplied the whole RNA. The chain couples TRBV6-2 or TRBV6-3 to TRBJ1-5; perhaps TRBD1 as D (6 bases). Sample: PBMCs, taken at follow-up. The receptor was derived from a male donor with early-stage non-small cell lung cancer. The CDR3 DNA is TGTGCCAGCAGTGATACAGGGCTGGGGCAGCCCCAGCATTTT. Its protein product is CASSDTGLGQPQHF.